This T cell receptor (beta chain) was retrieved from a study of blood T cell repertoires in COVID-19. About the study: Collection of acute and convalescent COVID-19 samples took place in the United States, Italy and Spain. T cells, B-cell-depleted T cells, or PBMCs supplied cDNA or gDNA.

In the authors' workflow: Estimation of nucleated cell counts relied on the amplification of reference gene primers. Using immunoSEQ multiplex PCR, the repertoire was profiled, and TCRdb retains in-frame clones only, with some absent. The DNA was the basis for D and trimming; V, J and clone size are from that table. The sample lists about 110,000 clones; 84% were seen once. This clone was seen repeatedly, ten times or more. Germline V gives CDR1 SEHNR, CDR2 FQNEAQ (reference sequence). With V trimmed by 5 bases and J by 2 bases, 8 bases remained unmatched. The CDR3 loop spans 15 amino acids. The clonotype was recovered from a woman aged 55-75 years with acute or convalescent COVID-19. The rearrangement joins TRBV7-9 to TRBJ1-1; 7 bases align to TRBD1. The sample comprised peripheral blood. The CDR3 sequence is CASSPSGQINTEAFF. As DNA, the CDR3 is TGTGCCAGCAGCCCGTCGGGACAGATCAACACTGAAGCTTTCTTT.